These 21 T cell receptor beta chains share one sample of origin, sequenced in a study of Ad26.COV2.S vaccination and SARS-CoV-2 variants. The protocol was immunoSEQ multiplex PCR, while the TCRdb copy is restricted to in-frame clones and leaves out a portion. The sample contains 510,000 or so clones, roughly 85% of which appear only once. Documented treatment: approximately 18 received Ad26.COV2.S at low or high dose, single or two shots; 5 received placebo; per-sample allocation not given. Samples were taken on day 63 after the first vaccine or placebo injection. This specimen was peripheral blood, taken in a trial of Ad26.COV2.S vaccine versus placebo. The receptor source for this set is a person aged 18 to 65 who received the Ad26.COV2.S COVID-19 vaccine or a placebo.

The rearrangement joins TRBV4-3 to TRBJ2-7; the match to TRBD2 covers 12 bases. This CDR3 contains 15 residues. The V and J ends lost 4 bases and 3 bases, in that order; junction bases with no gene match: 4. CDR1 and CDR2 (germline): LGHNA, YSLEER. CDR3 in amino acids: CASSPGLAGYYEQYF. The CDR3 DNA sequence: TGCGCCAGCAGCCCAGGACTAGCGGGATACTACGAGCAGTACTTC.

The chain uses TRBV28 and TRBJ2-7; TRBD2 matches 7 bases. This CDR3 has 14 residues. The V and J ends lost 3 bases and 5 bases, in that order; junction bases with no gene match: 7. Germline V gene sequence: CDR1 MDHEN, CDR2 SYDVKM. The CDR3 reads CASSFGRGPNEQYF. CDR3 nucleotide sequence: TGTGCCAGCAGTTTTGGGAGGGGTCCTAACGAGCAGTACTTC.

This sequence joins TRBV19 and TRBJ2-5; D is uncertain. From germline, CDR1 is LNHDA and CDR2 SQIVND (reference sequence). The V end was cut by 0 bases, the J end by 0 bases, with 8 bases between. The CDR3 has 15 residues. The CDR3 DNA is TGTGCCAGTAGTATAGATATTGGGGACCAAGAGACCCAGTACTTC. It yields the protein CASSIDIGDQETQYF. The full variable domain, in which reference TRBV19 and TRBJ2-5 provide the parts outside the CDR3, is DGGITQSPKYLFRKEGQNVTLSCEQNLNHDAMYWYRQDPGQGLRLIYYSQIVNDFQKGDIAEGYSVSREKKESFPLTVTSAQKNPTAFYLCASSIDIGDQETQYFGPGTRLLVL.

V usage is TRBV27 and J usage is TRBJ1-5, with D tentatively TRBD1 (6 bases). This CDR3 comprises 15 residues. The ends were cut back, 6 bases at V and 0 bases at J, with 12 bases in the middle. From germline, CDR1 is MNHEY and CDR2 SMNVEV (reference sequence). The CDR3 is CASSQGQNSNQPQHF. DNA of the CDR3: TGTGCCAGCAGCCAAGGACAGAATAGCAATCAGCCCCAGCATTTT.

The chain combines TRBV6-5 with TRBJ2-3; 7 bases are shared with TRBD1. This CDR3 region has 15 residues. Germline V gene sequence: CDR1 MNHEY, CDR2 SVGAGI. V lost 6 bases, J lost 4 bases, and 10 bases stayed unmatched. CDR3: CASSQDRVGADTQYF. DNA for the CDR3: TGTGCCAGCAGCCAAGACAGGGTAGGAGCAGATACGCAGTATTTT.

The genes are TRBV6-2 or TRBV6-3 and TRBJ2-4; D may be TRBD2 (6 bases). This CDR3 comprises 18 residues. CDR1 and CDR2 (germline): MNHEY, SVGEGT. V dropped 0 bases and J dropped 0 bases, with 15 bases sitting between them. This chain's CDR3 is CASSYSIWQGLAKNIQYF. In DNA form, the CDR3 reads TGTGCCAGCAGTTACTCGATTTGGCAGGGACTAGCCAAAAACATTCAGTACTTC.

The chain has TRBV28 and TRBJ2-7; 8 bases line up with TRBD2. Germline CDR1 MDHEN, CDR2 SYDVKM. The length of the CDR3 is 14 residues. V shed 2 bases, J shed 2 bases, and the junction held 2 bases outside the gene matches. CDR3 in amino acids: CASSLVAGPYEQYF. CDR3 in DNA: TGTGCCAGCAGTTTAGTAGCGGGACCCTACGAGCAGTACTTC.

The genes are TRBV4-3 and TRBJ1-6; D ambiguous. The CDR3 covers 14 residues. The germline V gene has CDR1 LGHNA and CDR2 YSLEER. Trimming removed 1 base from V and 7 bases from J, with 8 bases in between. This CDR3 reads CASSQGPPNSPLHF. The CDR3 DNA follows: TGCGCCAGCAGCCAAGGTCCCCCAAATTCACCCCTCCACTTT.

The chain couples TRBV28 to TRBJ2-7; TRBD1 might be the D (6 bases). CDR3 length: 13 amino acids. In germline, CDR1 is MDHEN, CDR2 SYDVKM. V lost 2 bases to trimming and J lost 4 bases, with 9 bases between them. CDR3 sequence (DNA): TGTGCCAGCAGTTTAGTACAGGGTTACGAGCAGTACTTC. It codes for CASSLVQGYEQYF.

This clone was recorded only once. This chain connects TRBV5-1 to TRBJ1-1; weak D call: TRBD1 (5 bases). The CDR3 sequence is 13 residues long. The germline V gene has CDR1 SGHRS and CDR2 YFSETQ. V was clipped by 5 bases and J by 1 base, with 9 bases between them. CDR3 in amino acids: CASRDGGNTEAFF. Written as DNA, the CDR3 is TGCGCCAGCAGGGACGGGGGGAACACTGAAGCTTTCTTT.

The count of this clone is one. The chain is built from TRBV4-3 and TRBJ2-7; D may be TRBD1 or TRBD2 (6 bases each). Deletions cut 4 bases from V and 2 bases from J, with 12 bases between. The germline V gene encodes CDR1 LGHNA and CDR2 YSLEER. This CDR3 has 14 amino acids. The CDR3 here is CASSLGGGTYEQYF. Here the CDR3 DNA reads TGCGCCAGCAGCCTTGGGGGCGGGACCTACGAGCAGTACTTC.

This chain links TRBV6-5 with TRBJ1-1, with a weak D call TRBD1 (5 bases). Germline CDR1 is MNHEY and CDR2 is SVGAGI. V was cut by 8 bases and J by 0 bases, with 16 bases left in between. CDR3 length: 15 amino acids. Written as DNA, the CDR3 is TGTGCCAGCGGCAGGCCAGGGTCTCTGAACACTGAAGCTTTCTTT. It codes for CASGRPGSLNTEAFF.

The chain has TRBV30 and TRBJ1-1, with TRBD1 identical over 7 bases. The CDR3 totals 14 residues. V shed 2 bases and J 5 bases; nucleotides not matched to a gene: 8. Germline V gives CDR1 GTSNPN, CDR2 SVGIG (reference sequence). CDR3 in DNA: TGTGCCTGGAGTACGGGACAGAGAAGTACTGAAGCTTTCTTT. Translation gives CAWSTGQRSTEAFF.

The gene calls are TRBV19 and TRBJ2-1; 10 bases map to TRBD1. This CDR3 spans 15 amino acids. Germline V gives CDR1 LNHDA, CDR2 SQIVND (reference sequence). The V and J ends lost 7 bases and 5 bases, in that order; junction bases with no gene match: 8. Written as DNA, the CDR3 is TGTGCCAGTAACAACCGGGACAGGGGTAACAATGAGCAGTTCTTC. Its translation: CASNNRDRGNNEQFF.

The table lists this clone with a few counts. The V call is TRBV19, the J call TRBJ2-7; 7 nucleotides line up with TRBD1. The CDR3 sequence is 15 residues long. V gave up 0 bases and J gave up 3 bases; unmatched junction bases: 5. Germline V gene lookup returns CDR1 LNHDA and CDR2 SQIVND (reference sequence). The CDR3 nucleotides read TGTGCCAGTAGTATAGATTCGACAGGGATCTACGAGCAGTACTTC. Protein: CASSIDSTGIYEQYF.

The chain couples TRBV6-5 to TRBJ2-3; possibly TRBD1 or TRBD2 for D (5 bases each). The length of the CDR3 is 14 residues. Germline loops: CDR1 MNHEY, CDR2 SVGAGI. Trimming pared 4 bases from V and 5 bases from J, leaving 13 bases between. The CDR3 region is CASSSWDPKDTQYF. The CDR3 DNA follows: TGTGCCAGCAGTTCTTGGGACCCAAAAGATACGCAGTATTTT.

This clone was picked up a small number of times. The chain carries TRBV30 and TRBJ2-2; D gene ambiguous. The CDR3 totals 15 residues. Germline V CDR1 and CDR2: GTSNPN, SVGIG (reference sequence). V dropped 0 bases and J dropped 6 bases, with 14 bases sitting between them. CDR3 amino acids: CAWSVQLARPGELFF. The CDR3 DNA sequence: TGTGCCTGGAGTGTACAGTTAGCTCGTCCCGGGGAGCTGTTTTTT.

V is TRBV11-1 and J is TRBJ1-2, with 7 positions matching TRBD1. The CDR3 contains 13 residues. Germline V gene sequence: CDR1 SGHAT, CDR2 FQDESV (reference sequence). V dropped 6 bases and J dropped 10; count of bases not matched to a gene: 11. The CDR3 region is CASRAQGTTLYTF. The CDR3, as DNA: TGTGCCAGCAGAGCACAGGGGACCACACTCTACACCTTC.

V usage is TRBV5-1 and J usage is TRBJ2-7, with D unclear. The ends were cut back, 4 bases at V and 7 bases at J, with 21 bases in the middle. Per the germline V gene, CDR1 is SGHRS and CDR2 is YFSETQ. The CDR3 totals 15 residues. The CDR3 protein is CASSDTGVGNGEQYF. The CDR3 nucleotides read TGCGCCAGCAGCGACACGGGCGTTGGGAATGGGGAGCAGTACTTC.

The J gene is TRBJ2-7, the V gene TRBV25-1, with 7 positions matching TRBD2. This CDR3 is built from 14 residues. CDR1 MGHDK and CDR2 SYGVNS come from the germline V gene. With 7 bases clipped from V and 5 bases from J, the junction kept 11 bases outside the gene matches. The CDR3 sequence is CASTNPGGIHEQYF. The CDR3 DNA reads as TGTGCCAGCACCAACCCCGGGGGGATCCACGAGCAGTACTTC.

This clone was seen just once. The rearrangement joins TRBV7-8 to TRBJ2-3; tentative D call: TRBD2 (6 bases). The CDR3 sequence is 16 residues long. The germline CDR1 and CDR2 sequences are SGHVS and FQNEAQ. The V end was cut by 10 bases, the J end by 2 bases, with 22 bases between. The CDR3 loop is CAITRGGGDPTDTQYF. The DNA for the CDR3 is TGTGCCATCACCCGAGGTGGCGGGGACCCCACAGATACGCAGTATTTT.